The 12 T cell receptor beta chains below were found in one sample sequenced in a study of beta chain features in type 1 diabetes. Study-level findings and limits: TCRB CDR3s from Type 1 diabetes patients were moderately but significantly shorter in all four CD4+ subsets.

Reverse transcribing all isolated RNA meant expressed TCRB transcripts were sequenced. Assay used: immunoSEQ multiplex PCR; TCRdb lists only in-frame clones, some missing. The data contain some 360,000 clones, 9.6% of them singletons. Which antigens these TCRs recognize remains unknown. The sequenced sample was central memory CD4+ T cells from blood. The receptors were sampled from a man younger than 40 with type 1 diabetes.

Many counts were recorded for this clone. This sequence joins TRBV6-1 and TRBJ1-5; D uncertain. Germline lookup yields CDR1 MNHNS and CDR2 SASEGT. This CDR3 has 15 residues. The germline V and J ends were trimmed by 0 bases and 5 bases, with 11 bases remaining between them. The CDR3, as DNA: TGTGCCAGCAGTGAAGCCAGTTATTCTTATCAGCCCCAGCATTTT. Protein: CASSEASYSYQPQHF.

The V and J genes are TRBV2 and TRBJ2-5, with a weak D call TRBD1 (5 bases). Trimming pared 8 bases from V and 2 bases from J, leaving 12 bases between. CDR3 length: 13 amino acids. From germline, CDR1 is SNHLY and CDR2 FYNNEI. Here the CDR3 DNA reads TGTGCCAGCCATCAGGGTCAGCAAGAGACCCAGTACTTC. It specifies CASHQGQQETQYF.

This clone came up many times. V and J are TRBV5-1 and TRBJ2-6; D could derive from TRBD1 or TRBD2 (5 bases each). V lost 4 bases, J lost 2 bases, and 19 bases lay in between. This CDR3 contains 18 residues. Germline CDR1 SGHRS, CDR2 YFSETQ. Here the CDR3 reads CASSQTGTASTGANVLTF. In nucleotides, the CDR3 is TGCGCCAGCAGCCAAACCGGGACGGCTTCTACTGGGGCCAACGTCCTGACTTTC.

The chain uses TRBV2 and TRBJ1-2; D is possibly TRBD1 (6 bases). This CDR3 has 12 amino acids. Between the trimmed V and J ends, which lost 7 bases and 8 bases, there was a span of 14 bases. Germline CDR1 is SNHLY and CDR2 is FYNNEI. The chain's CDR3 is CASTTTGRGYTF. For the CDR3, the DNA is TGTGCCAGCACCACAACAGGGAGAGGCTACACCTTC.

This clone has just a few counts. CDR3 coding DNA: TGTGCCAGCCGTAGTACCGGGGGTGGAAACACCATATATTTT. This encodes CASRSTGGGNTIYF. The chain combines TRBV2 with TRBJ1-3; tentative D call: TRBD1 (5 bases). The germline V gene has CDR1 SNHLY and CDR2 FYNNEI. V dropped 8 bases and J dropped 3 bases, with 14 bases sitting between them. The CDR3 runs to 14 residues.

The chain joins TRBV5-6 to TRBJ1-4; 7 bases are shared with TRBD1. From germline, CDR1 is SGHDT and CDR2 YYEEEE. The junction had 6 bases not matched to a gene; V was cut back by 2 bases and J by 5 bases. This CDR3 is 15 amino acids long. CDR3 in amino acids: CASSFWSRGNEKLFF. CDR3 nucleotides: TGTGCCAGCAGCTTCTGGTCCAGGGGGAATGAAAAACTGTTTTTT.

A note on this clone: A read error may produce the germline difference seen at one junction end. This chain links TRBV7-7 with TRBJ2-3; D uncertain. The CDR3 runs 14 residues. In germline, CDR1 is SSHAT, CDR2 FNYEAQ (reference sequence). The CDR3 protein is CASSLVGSTDTQYF. The CDR3 DNA sequence: TGTGCTAGCAGCTTAGTTGGCAGCACAGATACGCAGTATTTT.

This clone was seen ten or more times. The chain is built from TRBV10-3 and TRBJ2-7; D remains unclear. Deletions cut 5 bases from V and 3 bases from J, with 8 bases between. Germline V lookup: CDR1 ENHRY, CDR2 SYGVKD. This CDR3 contains 12 residues. In DNA, the CDR3 is TGTGCCATCAGTACAGATTTCTACGAGCAGTACTTC. Protein product: CAISTDFYEQYF.

This clone occurred a few times. V gene TRBV29-1 combines with J gene TRBJ2-7; 8 bases align to TRBD2. With 2 bases clipped from V and 0 bases from J, the junction kept 6 bases outside the gene matches. This CDR3 is 15 amino acids long. Germline loops: CDR1 SQVTM, CDR2 ANQGSEA. The CDR3 DNA reads as TGCAGCGTTGAACCCTTAGCGGGAAGCTCCTACGAGCAGTACTTC. It specifies CSVEPLAGSSYEQYF.

Only a few counts were recorded for this clone. The chain uses TRBV28 and TRBJ2-3, with D perhaps TRBD2 (6 bases). The length of the CDR3 is 16 residues. Germline assignment: CDR1 MDHEN and CDR2 SYDVKM. The V end lost 7 bases, the J end lost 2 bases, and 19 bases lay between the germline ends. In nucleotides, the CDR3 is TGTGCCAGCACTAATCCTTCTAGCGCCAACACAGATACGCAGTATTTT. This encodes CASTNPSSANTDTQYF.

The V call is TRBV7-8, the J call TRBJ2-5, with a possible D match to TRBD2 (6 bases). The CDR3 totals 15 residues. V gave up 5 bases and J gave up 5 bases, with 18 bases separating them. The V gene's germline CDR1 is SGHVS and CDR2 FQNEAQ. In DNA form, the CDR3 reads TGTGCCAGCAGCATCCGGGACTCCGGCGCCGAGACCCAGTACTTC. It codes for CASSIRDSGAETQYF.

The sample holds a few counts of this clone. This rearrangement joins TRBV19 to TRBJ2-5; D is undetermined. The J call is in doubt because the DNA end fits TRBJ2-7 better. Per the germline V gene, CDR1 is LNHDA and CDR2 is SQIVND (reference sequence). This CDR3 has 14 amino acids. The CDR3 is CASSVRFPSYEQYF. CDR3 nucleotide sequence: TGTGCCAGTAGTGTGCGGTTTCCCTCCTACGAGCAGTACTTC.